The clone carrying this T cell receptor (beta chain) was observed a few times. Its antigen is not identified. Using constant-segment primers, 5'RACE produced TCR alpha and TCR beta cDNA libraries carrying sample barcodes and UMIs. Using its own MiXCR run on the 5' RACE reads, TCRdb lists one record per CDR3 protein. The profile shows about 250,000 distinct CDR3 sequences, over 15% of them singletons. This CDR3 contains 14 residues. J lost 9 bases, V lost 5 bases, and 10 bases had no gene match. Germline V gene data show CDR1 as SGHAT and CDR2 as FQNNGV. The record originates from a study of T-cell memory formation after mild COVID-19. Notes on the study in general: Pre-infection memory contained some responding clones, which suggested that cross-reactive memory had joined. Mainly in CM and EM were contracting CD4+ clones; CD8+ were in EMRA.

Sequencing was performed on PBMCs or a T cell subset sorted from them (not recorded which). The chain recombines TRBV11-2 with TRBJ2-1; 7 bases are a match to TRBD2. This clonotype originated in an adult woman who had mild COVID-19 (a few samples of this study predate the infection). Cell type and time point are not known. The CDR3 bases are TGTGCCAGCAGCCAACGGACTAGTCTTGGTGAGCAGTTCTTC. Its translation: CASSQRTSLGEQFF.